This T cell receptor (beta chain) was retrieved from a study of T cells after yellow fever vaccination. Overall study context: Low-cell-number fractions were prepared with SMART-Seq v4 Ultra Low Input.

MiXCR, applied by TCRdb to the 5' RACE reads, yields one record per CDR3 protein. The repertoire holds 200,000 to 300,000 distinct CDR3 sequences, with 6.9% as singletons. Study-wide points: Some clonotypes, a small share, were shared between CD4 and CD8 compartments.

This clonotype was observed a few times. What it recognizes is unknown. Germline CDR1 is LNHNV and CDR2 is YYDKDF (reference sequence). This CDR3 region has 15 residues. Germline trimming cut 2 bases from V and 4 bases from J; bases unmatched to any gene: 7. This receptor was identified in a man aged 30-40 years who received the YFV17D yellow fever vaccine. This chain joins TRBV15 and TRBJ2-7, with 8 nucleotides matching TRBD2. Specimen: CD4+ T cells sorted from PBMCs, collected 15 days after the yellow fever booster vaccination. The CDR3 DNA reads as TGTGCCACCAGCAGATCCGGGACTAGAGTATACGAGCAGTACTTC. Its protein product is CATSRSGTRVYEQYF.